The sequence of this T cell receptor beta chain was determined in a study of blood T cell repertoires in COVID-19 (TCRdb year 2020). For the wider study: Samples from collaborators originated in the United States, Italy and Spain and spanned both the acute and convalescent phases of COVID-19. The prospective study material was composed of cDNA or gDNA derived from T cells, B-cell-depleted T cells, or PBMCs. Subjects who had been exposed to COVID-19, were actively infected with it, or had recovered from it provided the deeply sampled blood TCRbeta repertoires that made up the dataset. The repertoires were made available in a free public database intended to serve as a resource for research on the immune response to SARS-CoV-2. Samples came from the ongoing ImmuneRACE study (first 160 participants) plus 1,254 subjects from 6 global collaborators. The sample metadata nearly always contained a de-identified subject ID, COVID-19 status, age in years and sex. Where available, HLA class I and class II types were taken from metadata supplied by the sample provider and were not determined by assay-based typing.

TCRbeta CDR3 regions were amplified from genomic DNA using the immunoSEQ Assay, a bias-controlled multiplex PCR. Per the original workflow: Nucleated cell counts per sample were estimated from amplification of reference gene primers within the assay. To quantify the absolute abundance of each unique TCRbeta CDR3 rearrangement, sequence reads were collapsed and filtered. For each sample, productive Simpson clonality was calculated as the square root of Simpson's diversity index across productive rearrangements. The table comes from immuneACCESS by way of TCRdb, which keeps in-frame sequences with V and J called. Part of the clones is missing from these tables; in studies checked, under half for an unresolved V gene and the rest for unknown reasons. That table supplies the V and J calls and clone size; D and trimming were determined from the DNA. The sample contains hundreds of thousands of clones, over 75% of them found a single time. The top ten constitute 4.5% to 5.5% of the sample.

Of note for this clone: The specificity of this receptor is unknown. No clone much larger than this one lies a single base away; base qualities are absent.

The investigation overall reported the following: The amount of clinical and demographic metadata varied by source and participant and was provided uncurated.

The CDR3 spans 14 residues, from the cysteine through the phenylalanine. The kept DNA is CDR3 alone, 42 bases in frame from the first base. Trimming takes 6 bases from V and 6 bases from J, and the germline ends sit 14 bases apart. CDR1 and CDR2, looked up from the germline V gene (reference sequence), are LNHDA and SQIVND. Collaborating institutions collected whole blood in K2EDTA tubes following their own protocols. For TCRbeta analysis, collaborators shipped samples as frozen whole blood, isolated PBMCs, or DNA extracted from either of those sample types. The chain was built from TRBV19 and TRBJ1-4; no D gene can be assigned with confidence. This receptor was taken from a man between 50 and 59 years old with active or convalescent COVID-19. Sequenced material: peripheral blood. DNA sequence: TGTGCCAGTAGCATCACGGAGGGATATGAAAAACTGTTTTTT. Its protein is CASSITEGYEKLFF.